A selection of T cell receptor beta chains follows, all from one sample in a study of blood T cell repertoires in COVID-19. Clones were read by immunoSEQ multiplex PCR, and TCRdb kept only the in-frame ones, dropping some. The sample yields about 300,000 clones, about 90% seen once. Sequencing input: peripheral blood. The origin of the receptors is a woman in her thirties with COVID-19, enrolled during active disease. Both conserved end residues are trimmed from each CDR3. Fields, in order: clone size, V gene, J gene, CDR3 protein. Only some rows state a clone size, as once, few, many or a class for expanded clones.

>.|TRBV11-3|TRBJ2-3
ASSLGTGEADTQY
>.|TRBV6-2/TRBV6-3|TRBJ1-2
ASSNGLGGYT
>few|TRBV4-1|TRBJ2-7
ASSQGPRIYEQY
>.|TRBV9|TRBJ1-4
ASSKQGSEKLF
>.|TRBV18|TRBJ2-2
ASSPQGTSGTGELF
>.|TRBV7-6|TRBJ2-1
ASSLADRTYNEQF
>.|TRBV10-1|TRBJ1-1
ASSDSVGSEAF
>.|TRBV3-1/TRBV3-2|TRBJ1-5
ASSQDLSGQNQPQH
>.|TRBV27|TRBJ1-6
ASSLSIPVQGAEALH
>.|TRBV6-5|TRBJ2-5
ASRGGFRETQY
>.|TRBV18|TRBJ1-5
ASSPISSGGGSNQPQH
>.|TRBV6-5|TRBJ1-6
ASTYRVASSPLH
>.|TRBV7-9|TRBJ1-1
ASSLARLNTEAF
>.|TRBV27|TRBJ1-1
ASSLNGGTEAF
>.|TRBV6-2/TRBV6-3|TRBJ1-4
ASSRARRGAKVIEKLF
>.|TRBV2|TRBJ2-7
AMGPAGEQY
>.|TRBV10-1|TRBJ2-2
ASSAGTVNTGELF
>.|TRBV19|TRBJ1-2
ASSAQGAGVDGYT
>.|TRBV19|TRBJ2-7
ASSRRTNLASYEQY
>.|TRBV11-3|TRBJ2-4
ASSSRRGGDIQY
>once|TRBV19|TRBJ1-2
ASSAIQGYYGYT
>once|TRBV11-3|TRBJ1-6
ASSLLYSPLH
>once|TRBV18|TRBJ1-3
ASSPYSGQGIRASGNTIY
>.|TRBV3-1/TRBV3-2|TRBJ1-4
ASSQDRANEKLF
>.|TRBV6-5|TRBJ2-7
ASSTSGGSSYEQY
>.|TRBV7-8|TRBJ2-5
ASSPDYELETQY
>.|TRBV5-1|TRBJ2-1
ASSWTSGGDREQF
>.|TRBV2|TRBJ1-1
ASSAQWNTEAF
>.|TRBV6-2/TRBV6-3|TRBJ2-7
ASSYGTGGLLYEQY
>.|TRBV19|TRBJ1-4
ASGDRGGKLF
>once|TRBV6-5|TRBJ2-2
ASSTQEAGELF
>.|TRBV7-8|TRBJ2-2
ASIGEGRNTGELF
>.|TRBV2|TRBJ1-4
ASWKPGEEKLF
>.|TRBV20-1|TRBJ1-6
SASRQALKLYNSPLH
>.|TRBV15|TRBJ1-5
ATSRDRLTGNQPQH
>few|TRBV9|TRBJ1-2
ASSVPGAKYGYT
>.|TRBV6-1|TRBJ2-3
ASSVTWGGAADTQY
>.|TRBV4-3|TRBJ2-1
ASSQGGWTNEQF
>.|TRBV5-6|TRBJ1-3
ASSLEGLREGSGNTIY
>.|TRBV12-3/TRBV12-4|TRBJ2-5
ASRDRSQETQY
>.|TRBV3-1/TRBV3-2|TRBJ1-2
ASSPPWGQYYGYT
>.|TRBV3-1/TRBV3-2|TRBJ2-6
ASSLWEGAVNVLT
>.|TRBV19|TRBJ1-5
ASSIQDSNQPQH
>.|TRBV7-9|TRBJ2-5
ASSPSGGGETQY
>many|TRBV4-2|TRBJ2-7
ASSQDEGTGSYEQY
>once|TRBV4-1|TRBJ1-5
ASSRASNQPQH
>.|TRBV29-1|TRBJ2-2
SVLGGGGELF
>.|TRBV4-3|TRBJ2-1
ASSQELADYNEQF
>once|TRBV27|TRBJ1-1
ASSLRGSTEAF
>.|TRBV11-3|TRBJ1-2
ASSLSTGGPGYT
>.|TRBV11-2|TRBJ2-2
ASSQSRGLGTGELF
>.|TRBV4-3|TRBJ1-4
ASSQDGRVYEKLF
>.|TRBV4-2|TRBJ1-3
ASSQVQEVSGNTIY
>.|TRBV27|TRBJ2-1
ASSRPGENNEQF
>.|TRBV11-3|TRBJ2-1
ASSLVQGSEQF
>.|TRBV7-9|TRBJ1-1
ASSQRTGQNTEAF
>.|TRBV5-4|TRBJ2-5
ASTKQGAGETQY
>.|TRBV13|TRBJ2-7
ASSFSRLSYEQY